There are many counts of the clone carrying this T cell receptor beta chain. The antigen remains unidentified. TCR sequencing used cDNA made by reverse transcription of extracted RNA. The method was immunoSEQ multiplex PCR; TCRdb's version includes in-frame clones alone and lacks a portion of them. The profile covers 200,000 to 250,000 clones, with approximately 38% appearing a single time and 0.48% taken by the ten largest. J was trimmed by 0 bases and V by 0 bases; bases with no gene match: 3. The germline V gene has CDR1 GTSNPN and CDR2 SVGIG (reference sequence). CDR3 size: 16 residues. These data are taken from a study of CD8+ T cells in alopecia areata. The treatment: oral pan-JAK inhibitor, 5-10 mg twice daily. Peripheral blood samples and lesional scalp punch biopsies were obtained from alopecia areata patients. Study-level findings and limits: Researchers report lesional scalp, most notably alopecia totalis/universalis, outstripped normal scalp in clonality. Among patients, TCR sharing was less clear than in mice, a difference possibly due in part to HLA diversity in the patient population.

The starting material was CD4+ T cells sorted from blood, obtained at week 34, from a patient treated with tofacitinib. This receptor was obtained from a human donor with alopecia areata. V usage is TRBV30 and J usage is TRBJ2-1, with TRBD2 identical over 9 bases. The CDR3 region has the DNA TGTGCCTGGAGTGTACAGGGACTAGCCTCCTACAATGAGCAGTTCTTC. Translating gives CAWSVQGLASYNEQFF.